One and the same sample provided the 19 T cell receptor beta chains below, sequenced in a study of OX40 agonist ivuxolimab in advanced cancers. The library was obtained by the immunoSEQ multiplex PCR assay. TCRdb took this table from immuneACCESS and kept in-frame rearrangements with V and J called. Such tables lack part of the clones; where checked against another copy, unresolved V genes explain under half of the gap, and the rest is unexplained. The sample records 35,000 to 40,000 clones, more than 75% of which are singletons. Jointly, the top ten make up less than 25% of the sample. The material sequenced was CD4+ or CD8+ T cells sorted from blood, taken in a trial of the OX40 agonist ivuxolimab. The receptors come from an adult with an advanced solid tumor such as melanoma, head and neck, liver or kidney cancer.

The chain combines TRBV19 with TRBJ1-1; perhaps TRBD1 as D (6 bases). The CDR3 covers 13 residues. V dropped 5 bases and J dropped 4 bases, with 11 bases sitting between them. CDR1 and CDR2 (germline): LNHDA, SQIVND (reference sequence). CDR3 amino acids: CASSQQGGTEAFF. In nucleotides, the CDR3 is TGTGCCAGTAGTCAACAGGGTGGCACTGAAGCTTTCTTT.

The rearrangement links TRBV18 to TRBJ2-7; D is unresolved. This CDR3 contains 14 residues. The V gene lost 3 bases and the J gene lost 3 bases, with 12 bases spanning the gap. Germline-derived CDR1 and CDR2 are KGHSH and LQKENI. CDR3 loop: CASSPELRYYEQYF. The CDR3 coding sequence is TGTGCCAGCTCACCTGAGCTCAGGTACTACGAGCAGTACTTC.

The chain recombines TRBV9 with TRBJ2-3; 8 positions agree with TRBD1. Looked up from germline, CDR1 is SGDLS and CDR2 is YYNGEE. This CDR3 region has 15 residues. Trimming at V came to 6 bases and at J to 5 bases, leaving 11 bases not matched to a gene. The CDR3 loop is CASTKLQGEQDTQYF. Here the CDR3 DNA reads TGTGCCAGCACCAAATTACAGGGGGAGCAAGATACGCAGTATTTT.

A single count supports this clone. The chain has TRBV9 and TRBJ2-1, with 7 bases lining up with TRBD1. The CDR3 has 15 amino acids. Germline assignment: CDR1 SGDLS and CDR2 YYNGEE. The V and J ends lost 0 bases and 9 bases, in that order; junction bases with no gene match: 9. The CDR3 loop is CASSVEGRGYGEQFF. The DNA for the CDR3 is TGTGCCAGCAGCGTAGAGGGCAGGGGGTACGGTGAGCAGTTCTTC.

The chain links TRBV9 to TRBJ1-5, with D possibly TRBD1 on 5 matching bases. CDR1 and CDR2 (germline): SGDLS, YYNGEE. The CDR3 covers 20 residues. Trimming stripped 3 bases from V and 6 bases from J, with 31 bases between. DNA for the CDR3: TGTGCCAGCAGCGATAATCGGGCGACGGAGGGGATTTATTGGACTCAGCCCCAGCATTTT. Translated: CASSDNRATEGIYWTQPQHF. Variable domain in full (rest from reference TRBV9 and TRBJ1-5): DSGVTQTPKHLITATGQRVTLRCSPRSGDLSVYWYQQSLDQGLQFLIQYYNGEERAKGNILERFSAQQFPDLHSELNLSSLELGDSALYFCASSDNRATEGIYWTQPQHFGDGTRLSIL.

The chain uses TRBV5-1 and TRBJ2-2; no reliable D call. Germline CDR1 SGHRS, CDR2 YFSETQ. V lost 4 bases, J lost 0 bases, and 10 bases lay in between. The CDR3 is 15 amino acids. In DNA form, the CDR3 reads TGCGCCAGCAGCCGTAGCTACGCGAACACCGGGGAGCTGTTTTTT. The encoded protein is CASSRSYANTGELFF.

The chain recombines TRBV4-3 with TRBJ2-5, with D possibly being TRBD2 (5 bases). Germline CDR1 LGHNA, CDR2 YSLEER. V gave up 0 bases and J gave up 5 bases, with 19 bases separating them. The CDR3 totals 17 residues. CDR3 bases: TGCGCCAGCAGCCAAGATAATACCTACCCCTGGAGGGAGACCCAGTACTTC. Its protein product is CASSQDNTYPWRETQYF.

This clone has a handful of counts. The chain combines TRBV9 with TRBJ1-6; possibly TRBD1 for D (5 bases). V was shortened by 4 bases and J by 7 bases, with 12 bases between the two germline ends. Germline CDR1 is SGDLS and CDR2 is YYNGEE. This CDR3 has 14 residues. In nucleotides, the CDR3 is TGTGCCAGCAGCATCGGGGGTCTAAATTCACCCCTCCACTTT. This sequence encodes CASSIGGLNSPLHF.

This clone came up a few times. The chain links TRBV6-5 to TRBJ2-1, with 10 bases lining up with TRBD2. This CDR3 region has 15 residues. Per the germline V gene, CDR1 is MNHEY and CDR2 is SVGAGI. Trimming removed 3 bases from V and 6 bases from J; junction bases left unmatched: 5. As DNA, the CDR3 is TGTGCCAGCAGTTATGGGCTAGCGGGGGTCAATGAGCAGTTCTTC. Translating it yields CASSYGLAGVNEQFF.

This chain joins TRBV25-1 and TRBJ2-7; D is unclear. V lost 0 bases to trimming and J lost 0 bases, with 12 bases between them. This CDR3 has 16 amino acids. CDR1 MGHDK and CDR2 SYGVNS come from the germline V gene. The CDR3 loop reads CASSEYPTRHSYEQYF. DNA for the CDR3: TGTGCCAGCAGTGAATACCCTACCAGGCACTCCTACGAGCAGTACTTC.

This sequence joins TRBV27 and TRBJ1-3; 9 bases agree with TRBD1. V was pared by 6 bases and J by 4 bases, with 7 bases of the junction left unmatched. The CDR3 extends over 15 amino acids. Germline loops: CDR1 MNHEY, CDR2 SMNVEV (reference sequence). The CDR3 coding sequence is TGTGCCAGCAGGGAACAGGGGGCATCAGGAAACACCATATATTTT. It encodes CASREQGASGNTIYF.

Here the CDR3 reads CSAPGGHEQYF. For the CDR3, the DNA is TGCAGTGCCCCGGGGGGTCACGAGCAGTACTTC. This sequence joins TRBV20-1 and TRBJ2-7; 7 bases agree with TRBD2. Trimming took 6 bases from V and 5 from J; bases not matched to a gene: 4. The CDR3 spans 11 residues. The germline V gene has CDR1 DFQATT and CDR2 SNEGSKA (reference sequence).

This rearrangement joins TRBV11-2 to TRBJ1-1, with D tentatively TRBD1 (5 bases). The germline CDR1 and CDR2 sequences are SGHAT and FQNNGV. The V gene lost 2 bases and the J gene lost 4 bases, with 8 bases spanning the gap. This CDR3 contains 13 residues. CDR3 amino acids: CASSLQGGTEAFF. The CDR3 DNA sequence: TGTGCCAGCAGCTTACAGGGCGGCACTGAAGCTTTCTTT.

The CDR3 loop is CASRGGDEQYF. The DNA for the CDR3 is TGTGCCAGCAGGGGGGGGGACGAGCAGTACTTC. V gene TRBV7-8 combines with J gene TRBJ2-7; 7 bases align to TRBD2. This CDR3 has 11 amino acids. The germline gives CDR1 SGHVS, CDR2 FQNEAQ. The V segment lost 6 bases and the J segment 5 bases; nucleotides outside the gene matches: 1.

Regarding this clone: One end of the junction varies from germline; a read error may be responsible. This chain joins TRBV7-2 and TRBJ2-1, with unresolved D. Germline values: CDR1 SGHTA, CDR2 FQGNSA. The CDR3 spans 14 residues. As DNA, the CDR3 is TGTGCCAGCAGCTTAGTCCCCTCCCACAATGAGCAGTTCTTC. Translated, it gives CASSLVPSHNEQFF.

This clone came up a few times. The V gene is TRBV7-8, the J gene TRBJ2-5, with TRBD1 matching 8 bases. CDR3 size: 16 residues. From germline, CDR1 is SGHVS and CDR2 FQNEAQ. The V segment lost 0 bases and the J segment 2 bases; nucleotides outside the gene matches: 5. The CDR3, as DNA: TGTGCCAGCAGCTTAGCAGACAGGGGCTTACAAGAGACCCAGTACTTC. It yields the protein CASSLADRGLQETQYF.

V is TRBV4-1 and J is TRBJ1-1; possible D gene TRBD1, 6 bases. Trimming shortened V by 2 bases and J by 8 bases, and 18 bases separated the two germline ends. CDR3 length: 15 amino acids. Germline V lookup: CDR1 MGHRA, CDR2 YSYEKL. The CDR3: CASSQSIGGQVEAFF. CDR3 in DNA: TGCGCCAGCAGCCAATCGATAGGGGGGCAAGTCGAAGCTTTCTTT.

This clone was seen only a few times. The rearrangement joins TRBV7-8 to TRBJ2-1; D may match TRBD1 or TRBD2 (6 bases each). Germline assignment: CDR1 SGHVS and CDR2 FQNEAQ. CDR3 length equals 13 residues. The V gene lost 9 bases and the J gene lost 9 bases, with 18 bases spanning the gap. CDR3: CASRGRGYFEQFF. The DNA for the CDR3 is TGTGCCAGTCGGGGGCGCGGGTATTTTGAGCAGTTCTTC.

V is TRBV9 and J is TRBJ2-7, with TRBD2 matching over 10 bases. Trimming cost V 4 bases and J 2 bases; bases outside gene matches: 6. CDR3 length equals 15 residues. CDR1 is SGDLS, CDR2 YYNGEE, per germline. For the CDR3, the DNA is TGTGCCAGCAGCCAGACGCTAGCGGGAGCCTACGAGCAGTACTTC. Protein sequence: CASSQTLAGAYEQYF.